One sample yielded the 12 T cell receptor beta chains listed below, sequenced in a study of T cells expressing NK-cell markers. From its re-call of the 5' RACE reads, TCRdb lists each CDR3 protein once, without DNA. Its clone listing holds some 450,000 distinct CDR3 sequences. Sequencing was carried out using blood T cells: a sorted CD56 or NKG2C T cell subset, CD4+ or CD8+ T cells, or bulk PBMC T cells (not recorded which). The receptor source for this set is a woman aged 18 to 75 in good health.

The chain is built from TRBV20-1 and TRBJ2-5. Germline loops: CDR1 DFQATT, CDR2 SNEGSKA (reference sequence). This CDR3 has 13 residues. The CDR3 loop is CSASGSFQETQYF.

The CDR3 reads CASKGGGFAFF. The chain employs TRBV21-1 and TRBJ1-1; TCRdb selects TRBD1, and the lack of DNA leaves this call unchecked. TRBV21-1 is tagged as a pseudogene. The length of the CDR3 is 11 residues.

This sequence joins TRBV7-2 and TRBJ1-1. CDR1 is SGHTA, CDR2 FQGNSA, per germline. CDR3 size: 13 residues. This CDR3 reads CASSLGKVAEAFF. Full variable domain (missing parts from reference TRBV7-2 and TRBJ1-1): GAGVSQSPSNKVTEKGKDVELRCDPISGHTALYWYRQSLGQGLEFLIYFQGNSAPDKSGLPSDRFSAERTGGSVSTLTIQRTQQEDSAVYLCASSLGKVAEAFFGQGTRLTVV.

The chain couples TRBV6-1 to TRBJ1-1; TCRdb's D call, TRBD1, is unchecked because there is no DNA. The CDR3 has 15 amino acids. Germline-derived CDR1 and CDR2 are MNHNS and SASEGT. Here the CDR3 reads CASGVGGAKNTEAFF.

This rearrangement joins TRBV7-6 to TRBJ1-1; TCRdb outputs TRBD1, but without DNA this stays unchecked. Germline lookup yields CDR1 SGHVS and CDR2 FNYEAQ. This CDR3 spans 16 amino acids. The CDR3 loop is CASSLWTESGVTEAFF.

The rearrangement links TRBV5-1 to TRBJ2-1. Germline lookup yields CDR1 SGHRS and CDR2 YFSETQ. The CDR3 totals 14 residues. The CDR3 loop is CASSWDQGYNEQFF.

J is TRBJ1-5 and V is TRBV7-2; absent DNA, TCRdb's TRBD1 call cannot be checked. From germline, CDR1 is SGHTA and CDR2 FQGNSA. The CDR3 runs 15 residues. CDR3 loop: CASSFETGLSQPQHF. Full variable domain (outside the CDR3, taken from reference TRBV7-2 and TRBJ1-5): GAGVSQSPSNKVTEKGKDVELRCDPISGHTALYWYRQSLGQGLEFLIYFQGNSAPDKSGLPSDRFSAERTGGSVSTLTIQRTQQEDSAVYLCASSFETGLSQPQHFGDGTRLSIL.

This rearrangement joins TRBV20-1 to TRBJ2-2; TCRdb selects TRBD2, and the lack of DNA leaves this call unchecked. CDR1 DFQATT and CDR2 SNEGSKA come from the germline V gene (reference sequence). The CDR3 contains 17 residues. The CDR3 region is CSARIALGRPNTGELFF.

The chain combines TRBV2 with TRBJ2-1; as DNA is missing, the TRBD2 call by TCRdb cannot be tested. Germline V lookup: CDR1 SNHLY, CDR2 FYNNEI. The CDR3 covers 15 residues. CDR3 protein: CASNPRSGGYNEQFF. The full variable domain, rest sourced from reference TRBV2 and TRBJ2-1, is EPEVTQTPSHQVTQMGQEVILRCVPISNHLYFYWYRQILGQKVEFLVSFYNNEISEKSEIFDDQFSVERPDGSNFTLKIRSTKLEDSAMYFCASNPRSGGYNEQFFGPGTRLTVL.

The gene calls are TRBV7-3 and TRBJ1-6; checking the TCRdb D call of TRBD1 is not possible without DNA. This CDR3 region has 14 residues. Per the germline V gene, CDR1 is SGHTA and CDR2 is FQGTGA. CDR3 amino acids: CASSFRQAGSPLHF.

The rearrangement joins TRBV6-2 or TRBV6-3 to TRBJ1-5; there is no DNA to check the TCRdb D call of TRBD1. Germline values: CDR1 MNHEY, CDR2 SVGEGT. This CDR3 region has 15 residues. The CDR3: CASSYGGASNQPQHF.

CDR3 amino acids: CASSQWTGANQPQHF. The V and J genes are TRBV4-3 and TRBJ1-5; TCRdb's D gene call, TRBD1, goes unchecked for lack of DNA. Per the germline V gene, CDR1 is LGHNA and CDR2 is YSLEER. The CDR3 consists of 15 residues.